This T cell receptor beta chain is from a study of blood T cell repertoires in COVID-19. Assay: immunoSEQ multiplex PCR; the TCRdb copy retains only in-frame clones and omits some. The sample shows about 480,000 clones, around 88% of them seen only once. Per the germline V gene, CDR1 is SGHNT and CDR2 is YYREEE (reference sequence). The CDR3 spans 14 residues. Deletions cut 4 bases from V and 8 bases from J, with 18 bases between. Sequencing was performed on peripheral blood. The source is a woman aged 45-65 years with COVID-19, enrolled during active disease. This chain connects TRBV5-4 to TRBJ1-2, with D maybe TRBD1 (5 bases). In nucleotides, the CDR3 is TGTGCCAGCAGCCCTGGGGGGGTCAGGAACGGCTACACCTTC. As protein: CASSPGGVRNGYTF.